These T cell receptor beta chains were read from a single sample in a study of shared clonotypes between healthy human individuals. Here immunoSEQ multiplex PCR was the method, and the copy in TCRdb shows in-frame clones only, minus some. The sample carries around 2.1 million clones, 90% to 97% recorded once. Sample: naive CD4+ T cells sorted from blood. The receptors were gathered from a man aged 18 to 30 in good health. Both conserved end residues are part of each CDR3. D genes are given only for firm matches. Where a row states a size, it is once, few, many or the class of an expanded clone; other rows omit it.

d_call	v_call	clone_size	j_call	cdr3_aa	cdr3_nt
TRBD1	TRBV30	.	TRBJ1-5	CAFGQGQDQPQHF	TGTGCCTTCGGACAGGGGCAAGATCAGCCCCAGCATTTT
.	TRBV11-1	.	TRBJ2-7	CASSSTRDRAYEQYF	TGTGCCAGCAGTTCCACCCGGGACCGAGCCTACGAGCAGTACTTC
.	TRBV30	.	TRBJ1-4	CAWRVRGNEKLFF	TGTGCCTGGAGGGTCAGGGGAAATGAAAAACTGTTTTTT
.	TRBV5-4	.	TRBJ2-1	CASSVDYNNEQFF	TGTGCCAGCAGCGTGGACTATAACAATGAGCAGTTCTTC
.	TRBV14	.	TRBJ2-2	CASSQQFGTGELFF	TGTGCCAGCAGCCAACAATTTGGAACCGGGGAGCTGTTTTTT
.	TRBV6-5	.	TRBJ1-2	CASSYLRGDLIYGYTF	TGTGCCAGCAGTTACTTGCGCGGTGACCTGATCTATGGCTACACCTTC
TRBD1	TRBV5-1	.	TRBJ2-3	CASSPQGDATDTQYF	TGCGCCAGCAGCCCCCAGGGGGACGCCACAGATACGCAGTATTTT
.	TRBV6-6	.	TRBJ2-3	CASSRWGETSTDTQYF	TGTGCCAGCAGTCGGTGGGGGGAGACTAGCACAGATACGCAGTATTTT
.	TRBV2	.	TRBJ2-7	CASRLTSGVYEQYF	TGTGCCAGCAGGCTCACTTCAGGGGTTTACGAGCAGTACTTC
TRBD2	TRBV19	.	TRBJ2-1	CASSIGRGGSYNEQFF	TGTGCCAGTAGTATAGGGCGGGGGGGCTCCTACAATGAGCAGTTCTTC
TRBD2	TRBV7-3	.	TRBJ2-7	CASSLLAGGPDEQYF	TGTGCCAGCAGCCTATTAGCGGGGGGGCCTGACGAGCAGTACTTC
.	TRBV27	.	TRBJ1-1	CASSLYRDLNTEAFF	TGTGCCAGCAGTTTGTACAGGGATTTGAACACTGAAGCTTTCTTT
.	TRBV11-2	.	TRBJ2-5	CASSFRLQGTQYF	TGTGCCAGCAGCTTTAGACTGCAAGGGACCCAGTACTTC
.	TRBV5-1	.	TRBJ2-7	CASSRLGSGVGYEQYF	TGCGCCAGCAGCCGATTGGGGTCAGGGGTTGGTTACGAGCAGTACTTC
.	TRBV10-3	.	TRBJ2-2	CAINVEDSPTGELFF	TGTGCCATCAATGTAGAGGACAGCCCCACCGGGGAGCTGTTTTTT
TRBD2	TRBV19	.	TRBJ2-7	CASRLGGGEDEQYF	TGTGCCAGTCGGCTCGGCGGGGGGGAAGACGAGCAGTACTTC
.	TRBV11-2	.	TRBJ2-1	CASSLLGSSYNEQFF	TGTGCCAGCAGCTTACTCGGGAGTTCTTACAATGAGCAGTTCTTC
TRBD2	TRBV29-1	.	TRBJ2-3	CSALAGVSPSTDTQYF	TGCAGCGCTCTAGCGGGAGTCTCCCCTAGCACAGATACGCAGTATTTT
TRBD1	TRBV2	once	TRBJ1-5	CASNEGGTGDYYSNQPQHF	TGTGCCAGCAACGAGGGGGGAACAGGGGACTACTATAGCAATCAGCCCCAGCATTTT
.	TRBV7-2	.	TRBJ2-7	CASSLGGEYEQYF	TGTGCCAGCAGCTTAGGAGGGGAGTACGAGCAGTACTTC
TRBD1	TRBV29-1	.	TRBJ1-1	CSVFGTGPTEAFF	TGCAGCGTCTTCGGGACAGGGCCCACTGAAGCTTTCTTT
.	TRBV6-5	.	TRBJ2-7	CASSYRARISYEQYF	TGTGCCAGCAGTTACCGTGCCCGGATTTCCTACGAGCAGTACTTC
.	TRBV21-1	.	TRBJ2-2	CASSKERAYGAGELFF	TGTGCCAGCAGCAAAGAACGGGCCTATGGCGCCGGGGAGCTGTTTTTT
TRBD2	TRBV7-9	.	TRBJ2-3	CASSFPAGGQDTQYF	TGTGCCAGCAGCTTCCCAGCGGGAGGGCAGGATACGCAGTATTTT
TRBD1	TRBV5-1	.	TRBJ1-4	CASSLPGQGNEKLFF	TGCGCCAGCAGCCTTCCGGGACAGGGGAATGAAAAACTGTTTTTT
.	TRBV15	.	TRBJ2-5	CATSPDSPQTQYF	TGTGCCACCAGCCCTGACTCTCCTCAGACCCAGTACTTC
.	TRBV10-3	.	TRBJ1-4	CASGGVSNEKLFF	TGTGCCTCGGGGGGAGTGTCTAATGAAAAACTGTTTTTT
TRBD2	TRBV5-1	.	TRBJ2-5	CASSLRPAGEETQYF	TGCGCCAGCAGCTTGCGGCCAGCGGGAGAAGAGACCCAGTACTTC
.	TRBV9	once	TRBJ2-7	CASSPRGLYEQYF	TGTGCCAGCAGCCCTAGGGGCCTTTACGAGCAGTACTTC
.	TRBV4-3	.	TRBJ1-1	CASSLQTGNTEAFF	TGCGCCAGCAGCCTCCAAACAGGGAACACTGAAGCTTTCTTT
.	TRBV7-9	.	TRBJ1-2	CASSPFPGRDYGYTF	TGTGCCAGCAGCCCCTTCCCAGGGAGGGACTATGGCTACACCTTC
.	TRBV9	once	TRBJ2-2	CASSVVDRSTGELFF	TGTGCCAGCTCCGTTGTCGACAGGAGCACCGGGGAGCTGTTTTTT
.	TRBV7-2	.	TRBJ2-5	CASSTRAVQETQYF	TGTGCCAGCAGCACACGGGCCGTACAAGAGACCCAGTACTTC